Listed below are T cell receptor beta chains from one sample, sequenced in a study of blood T cell repertoires in COVID-19. Libraries were prepared by immunoSEQ multiplex PCR; TCRdb keeps only in-frame clonotypes and omits some of them. The sample carries roughly 310,000 clones, around 89% recorded once. The sequenced sample consisted of PBMCs or T cells enriched from blood (not recorded which). The receptors derive from a woman aged 40 to 55 who had recovered from COVID-19. Both conserved end residues are part of each CDR3. Fields, in order: J gene, D gene, clone size, V gene, CDR3 protein, CDR3 DNA. The D gene is left open where the match is weak. Expanded clones get a size class; other rows say once, few or many, or leave the size out.

TRBJ2-5 | TRBD2 | few | TRBV4-3 | CASSALADHAGTQYF | TGCGCCAGCAGTGCCCTAGCGGACCACGCGGGGACCCAGTACTTC
TRBJ2-7 | TRBD1 | . | TRBV6-5 | CASRSSGGEQYF | TGTGCCAGCAGATCCTCAGGGGGCGAGCAGTACTTC
TRBJ1-5 | . | . | TRBV19 | CASRGDYQPQHF | TGTGCCAGTAGAGGGGACTATCAGCCCCAGCATTTT
TRBJ2-5 | . | . | TRBV12-3/TRBV12-4 | CASTLGGTQYF | TGTGCCAGCACACTCGGCGGGACCCAGTACTTC
TRBJ1-4 | TRBD1 | . | TRBV11-2 | CASSLSGQGHEKLFF | TGTGCCAGCAGCTTATCGGGACAGGGCCACGAAAAACTGTTTTTT
TRBJ2-3 | TRBD2 | once | TRBV19 | CASSIDRTSGRALGDTQYF | TGTGCCAGTAGTATAGATCGGACTAGCGGGAGGGCCTTGGGAGATACGCAGTATTTT
TRBJ1-3 | . | . | TRBV12-3/TRBV12-4 | CASMLSSGNTIYF | TGTGCCAGCATGTTGAGCTCTGGAAACACCATATATTTT
TRBJ2-1 | TRBD2 | . | TRBV7-3 | CASSLKGNLAGGHNEQFF | TGTGCCAGCAGCTTAAAGGGAAACCTAGCGGGAGGCCACAATGAGCAGTTCTTC
TRBJ2-3 | . | . | TRBV23-1 | CASSQTGAGGLGPADTQYF | TGCGCCAGCAGTCAAACGGGAGCAGGGGGTCTCGGTCCCGCAGATACGCAGTATTTT
TRBJ2-1 | . | . | TRBV7-2 | CASSLPRSNEQFF | TGTGCCAGCAGCTTACCCCGTTCGAATGAGCAGTTCTTC
TRBJ2-1 | TRBD2 | once | TRBV2 | CASRLAGVGQFF | TGTGCCAGCAGACTAGCGGGGGTAGGGCAGTTCTTC
TRBJ2-7 | . | . | TRBV11-3 | CASSADNSYEQYF | TGTGCCAGCAGCGCCGACAACTCCTACGAGCAGTACTTC
TRBJ2-2 | . | . | TRBV7-2 | CASSLWEPNTGELFF | TGTGCCAGCAGCTTATGGGAGCCAAACACCGGGGAGCTGTTTTTT
TRBJ2-5 | . | . | TRBV18 | CASSPIGQGETQYF | TGTGCCAGCTCACCAATTGGGCAGGGAGAGACCCAGTACTTC
TRBJ1-2 | . | . | TRBV5-4 | CASSLGGGGIYGYTF | TGTGCCAGCAGCTTGGGAGGGGGAGGGATCTATGGCTACACCTTC
TRBJ2-5 | TRBD2 | . | TRBV3-1/TRBV3-2 | CASNLLAGEETQYF | TGTGCCAGCAACCTACTAGCGGGAGAGGAGACCCAGTACTTC
TRBJ2-7 | TRBD2 | . | TRBV6-5 | CASSPLAGASEQYF | TGTGCCAGCAGTCCGCTAGCGGGAGCCAGCGAGCAGTACTTC
TRBJ2-5 | TRBD2 | . | TRBV28 | CASSLPQTSGGPLHQETQYF | TGTGCCAGCAGTTTACCCCAGACTAGCGGGGGGCCCCTCCATCAAGAGACCCAGTACTTC
TRBJ2-3 | TRBD1 | . | TRBV13 | CASSWWDRAITDTQYF | TGTGCCAGCAGTTGGTGGGACAGGGCTATCACAGATACGCAGTATTTT
TRBJ2-3 | . | . | TRBV5-4 | CASSPHGGRGPITQYF | TGTGCCAGCAGCCCCCATGGCGGGCGGGGGCCGATTACGCAGTATTTT
TRBJ2-1 | TRBD2 | . | TRBV18 | CASSPLRGGPGAAYNEQFF | TGTGCCAGCTCACCACTTAGGGGAGGGCCGGGCGCTGCCTACAATGAGCAGTTCTTC
TRBJ2-7 | . | . | TRBV19 | CASSIQGSYEQYF | TGTGCCAGTAGTATCCAGGGCTCCTACGAGCAGTACTTC
TRBJ2-7 | TRBD2 | . | TRBV3-1/TRBV3-2 | CASSQDYGAGSAYEQYF | TGTGCCAGCAGCCAAGATTATGGAGCGGGAAGTGCCTACGAGCAGTACTTC
TRBJ2-7 | . | . | TRBV6-5 | CASSLGGASYEQYF | TGTGCCAGCAGTTTAGGGGGGGCCTCCTACGAGCAGTACTTC
TRBJ2-7 | TRBD1 | . | TRBV11-2 | CASRPTGGTYEQYF | TGTGCCAGCAGACCAACAGGGGGTACCTACGAGCAGTACTTC
TRBJ2-7 | TRBD2 | once | TRBV19 | CASSIGTSGNYEQYF | TGTGCCAGTAGTATAGGGACTAGCGGAAACTACGAGCAGTACTTC
TRBJ1-4 | . | . | TRBV19 | CASTPSASRSNEKLFF | TGTGCCAGTACCCCCTCCGCGAGCCGTAGTAATGAAAAACTGTTTTTT
TRBJ2-7 | . | . | TRBV28 | CASSQGTLRHEQYF | TGTGCCAGCAGCCAGGGTACTCTCCGGCACGAGCAGTACTTC
TRBJ2-5 | . | few | TRBV29-1 | CSVASGETQYF | TGCAGCGTTGCCAGTGGAGAGACCCAGTACTTC
TRBJ2-7 | . | . | TRBV5-1 | CASRADSLLYEQYF | TGCGCCAGCAGGGCCGACAGTTTACTCTACGAGCAGTACTTC
TRBJ2-3 | . | . | TRBV9 | CASSVFPGTLRDTQYF | TGTGCCAGCAGCGTATTCCCCGGGACTTTGAGGGATACGCAGTATTTT
TRBJ2-4 | . | . | TRBV28 | CASSPGTLAKNIQYF | TGTGCCAGCAGTCCCGGGACTCTAGCCAAAAACATTCAGTACTTC
TRBJ1-6 | . | . | TRBV28 | CASRQTEYNSPLHF | TGTGCCAGCAGGCAAACAGAGTATAATTCACCCCTCCACTTT
TRBJ2-5 | TRBD2 | . | TRBV18 | CASSPERGTQETQYF | TGTGCCAGCTCACCAGAGCGGGGGACTCAAGAGACCCAGTACTTC
TRBJ2-3 | TRBD1 | . | TRBV2 | CASSRGLGTDTQYF | TGTGCCAGCAGCAGGGGGCTTGGCACAGATACGCAGTATTTT
TRBJ2-7 | TRBD2 | . | TRBV6-1 | CASSDSGGGSYEQYF | TGTGCCAGCAGTGATAGCGGGGGAGGCTCCTACGAGCAGTACTTC
TRBJ2-3 | . | . | TRBV5-1 | CASFIPGTDTQYF | TGCGCCAGCTTTATCCCGGGTACAGATACGCAGTATTTT
TRBJ2-3 | TRBD1 | . | TRBV11-3 | CASRRIGTGNTDTQYF | TGTGCCAGCAGACGCATCGGGACAGGGAACACAGATACGCAGTATTTT
TRBJ2-5 | TRBD1 | . | TRBV5-6 | CASSLDGRGWYETQYF | TGTGCCAGCAGCTTGGATGGCAGGGGGTGGTATGAGACCCAGTACTTC
TRBJ2-1 | . | . | TRBV7-3 | CASSPTFGAASYNEQFF | TGTGCCAGCAGCCCCACCTTCGGAGCGGCCTCCTACAATGAGCAGTTCTTC
TRBJ2-2 | . | . | TRBV19 | CASRGGVTGELFF | TGTGCCAGTAGGGGGGGTGTCACCGGGGAGCTGTTTTTT
TRBJ2-5 | . | . | TRBV7-3 | CASSWSGGGVETQYF | TGTGCCAGCAGCTGGAGTGGAGGCGGGGTAGAGACCCAGTACTTC
TRBJ1-4 | TRBD1 | . | TRBV28 | CASSLGGGGGGEKLFF | TGTGCCAGCAGTTTGGGGGGAGGAGGGGGCGGTGAAAAACTGTTTTTT
TRBJ2-2 | . | . | TRBV7-3 | CASSFGLNTGELFF | TGTGCCAGCAGTTTTGGACTGAACACCGGGGAGCTGTTTTTT
TRBJ1-1 | . | . | TRBV5-6 | CASSFPFRGGWTEAFF | TGTGCCAGCAGCTTCCCCTTTAGGGGTGGGTGGACTGAAGCTTTCTTT
TRBJ2-5 | TRBD1 | . | TRBV24-1 | CATSDYPGGETQYF | TGTGCCACCAGTGATTACCCAGGGGGAGAGACCCAGTACTTC
TRBJ1-6 | . | . | TRBV13 | CASSPGLNSYNSPLHF | TGTGCCAGCAGCCCGGGACTGAACTCCTATAATTCACCCCTCCACTTT
TRBJ2-7 | TRBD2 | . | TRBV5-6 | CASSLLAGGGEQYF | TGTGCCAGCAGCTTGCTAGCGGGAGGTGGCGAGCAGTACTTC
TRBJ2-3 | . | . | TRBV6-2/TRBV6-3 | CASSYTPRGDTQYF | TGTGCCAGCAGTTACACCCCCCGGGGAGATACGCAGTATTTT